This T cell receptor (beta chain) was profiled in a study of blood T cell repertoires in COVID-19. Study summary: Sources were T cells, B-cell-depleted T cells, or PBMCs; the material itself was cDNA or gDNA.

The data were produced by immunoSEQ multiplex PCR, yet TCRdb's version contains in-frame clones alone and is incomplete. This sample has 300,000 to 400,000 clones, with 80% to 90% found just once. The CDR3 covers 15 residues. With 2 bases clipped from V and 10 bases from J, the junction kept 8 bases outside the gene matches. Germline CDR1 reads ENHRY; CDR2 reads SYGVKD. Participant reports of clinical history set cohort assignment. Sequencing was carried out using PBMCs or T cells enriched from blood (not recorded which). The sequence came from a man in his late teens or twenties who had recovered from COVID-19. V usage is TRBV10-3 and J usage is TRBJ2-1, with 10 bases aligning to TRBD2. The CDR3 here is CAISEKGLAGDEQFF. The CDR3 DNA sequence: TGTGCCATCAGTGAGAAGGGGCTAGCGGGAGACGAGCAGTTCTTC.